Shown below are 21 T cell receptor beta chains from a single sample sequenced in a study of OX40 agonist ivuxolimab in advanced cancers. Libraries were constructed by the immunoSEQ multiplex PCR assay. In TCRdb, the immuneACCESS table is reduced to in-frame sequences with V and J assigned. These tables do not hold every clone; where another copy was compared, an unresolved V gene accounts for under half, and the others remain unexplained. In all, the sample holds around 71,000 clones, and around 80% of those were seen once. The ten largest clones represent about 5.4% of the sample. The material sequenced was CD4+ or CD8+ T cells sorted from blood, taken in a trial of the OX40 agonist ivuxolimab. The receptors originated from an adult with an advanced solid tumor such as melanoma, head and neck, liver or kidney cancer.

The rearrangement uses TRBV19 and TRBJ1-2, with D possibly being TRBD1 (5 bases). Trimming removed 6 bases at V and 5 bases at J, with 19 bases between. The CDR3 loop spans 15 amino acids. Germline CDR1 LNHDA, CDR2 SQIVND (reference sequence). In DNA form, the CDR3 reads TGTGCCAGTAGCATGGGGCCGGGACCCTCTTATGGCTACACCTTC. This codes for CASSMGPGPSYGYTF.

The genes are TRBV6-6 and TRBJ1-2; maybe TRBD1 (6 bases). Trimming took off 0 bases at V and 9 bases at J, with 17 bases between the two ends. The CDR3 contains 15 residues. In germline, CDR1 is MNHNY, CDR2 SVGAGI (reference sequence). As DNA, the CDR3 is TGTGCCAGCAGTTACTCGACAGGCAGGGAAACGCGCTACACCTTC. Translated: CASSYSTGRETRYTF.

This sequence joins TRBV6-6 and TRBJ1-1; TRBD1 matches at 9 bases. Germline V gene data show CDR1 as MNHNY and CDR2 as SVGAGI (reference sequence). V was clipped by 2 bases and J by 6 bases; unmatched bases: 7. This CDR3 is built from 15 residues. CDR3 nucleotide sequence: TGTGCCAGCAGTTACCCCACAGGGGGCAGGTCTGAAGCTTTCTTT. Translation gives CASSYPTGGRSEAFF.

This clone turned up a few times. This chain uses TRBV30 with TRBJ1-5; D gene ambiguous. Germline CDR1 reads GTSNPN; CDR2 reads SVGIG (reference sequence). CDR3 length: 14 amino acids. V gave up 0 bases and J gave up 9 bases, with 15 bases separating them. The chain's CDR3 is CAWSVSGDVRPQHF. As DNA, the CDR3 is TGTGCCTGGAGTGTGTCAGGCGATGTTAGGCCCCAGCATTTT.

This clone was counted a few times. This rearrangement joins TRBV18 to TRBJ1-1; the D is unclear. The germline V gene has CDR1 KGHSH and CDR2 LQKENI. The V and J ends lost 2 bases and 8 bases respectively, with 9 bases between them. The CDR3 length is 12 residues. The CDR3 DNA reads TGTGCCAGCTCACCAACGTCCCGAGAAGCTTTCTTT. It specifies CASSPTSREAFF.

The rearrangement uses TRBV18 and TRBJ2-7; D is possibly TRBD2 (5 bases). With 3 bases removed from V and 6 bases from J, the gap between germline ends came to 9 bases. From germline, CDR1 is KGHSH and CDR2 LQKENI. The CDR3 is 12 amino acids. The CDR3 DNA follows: TGTGCCAGCTCACCGTACGGGGTCGAGCAGTACTTC. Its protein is CASSPYGVEQYF.

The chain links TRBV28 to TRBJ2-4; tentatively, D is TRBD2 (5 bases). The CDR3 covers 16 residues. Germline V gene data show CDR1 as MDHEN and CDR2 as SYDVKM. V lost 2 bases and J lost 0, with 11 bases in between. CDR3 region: CASSLGGALAKNIQYF. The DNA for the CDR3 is TGTGCCAGCAGTTTAGGAGGAGCTCTAGCCAAAAACATTCAGTACTTC.

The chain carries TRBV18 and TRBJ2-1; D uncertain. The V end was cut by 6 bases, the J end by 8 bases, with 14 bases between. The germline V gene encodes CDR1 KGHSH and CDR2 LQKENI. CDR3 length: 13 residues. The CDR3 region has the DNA TGTGCCAGCTCCCTCCTGGAATCTGATGAGCAGTTCTTC. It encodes CASSLLESDEQFF.

CDR3 protein: CASSLGTGYTGELFF. In DNA form, the CDR3 reads TGTGCCAGCAGCTTAGGGACAGGGTACACCGGGGAGCTGTTTTTT. V and J are TRBV7-9 and TRBJ2-2; TRBD1 matches 8 bases. This CDR3 is built from 15 residues. Germline CDR1 reads SEHNR; CDR2 reads FQNEAQ (reference sequence). The trim removed 1 base at V and 3 bases at J, leaving 1 base unmatched.

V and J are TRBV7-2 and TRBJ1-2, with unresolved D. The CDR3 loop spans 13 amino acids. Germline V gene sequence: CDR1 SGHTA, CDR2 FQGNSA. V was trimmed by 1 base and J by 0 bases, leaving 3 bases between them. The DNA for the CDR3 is TGTGCCAGCAGCTTAGAAACTAACTATGGCTACACCTTC. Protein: CASSLETNYGYTF.

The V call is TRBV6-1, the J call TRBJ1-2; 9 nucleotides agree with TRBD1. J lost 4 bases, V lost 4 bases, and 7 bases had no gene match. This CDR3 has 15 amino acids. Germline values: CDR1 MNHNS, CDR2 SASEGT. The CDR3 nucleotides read TGTGCCAGCAGTGGACAAACAGGGGGCGCCTATGGCTACACCTTC. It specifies CASSGQTGGAYGYTF.

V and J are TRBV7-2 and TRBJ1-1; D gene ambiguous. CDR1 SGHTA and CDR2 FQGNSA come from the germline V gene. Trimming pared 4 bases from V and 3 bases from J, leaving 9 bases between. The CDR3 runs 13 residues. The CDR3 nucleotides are TGTGCCAGCAGCTACACCTGGGACACTGAAGCTTTCTTT. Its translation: CASSYTWDTEAFF.

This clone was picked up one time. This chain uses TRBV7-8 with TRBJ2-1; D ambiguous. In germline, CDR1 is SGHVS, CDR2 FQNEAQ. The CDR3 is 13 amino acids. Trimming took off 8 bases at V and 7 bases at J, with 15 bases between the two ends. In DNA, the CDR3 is TGTGCCAGCCTCCCTCTATTTGGAAATGAGCAGTTCTTC. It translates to CASLPLFGNEQFF.

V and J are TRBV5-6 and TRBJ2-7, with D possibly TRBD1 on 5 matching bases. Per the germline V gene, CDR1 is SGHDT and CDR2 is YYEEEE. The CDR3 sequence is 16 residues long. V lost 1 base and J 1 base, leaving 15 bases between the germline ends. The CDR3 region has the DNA TGTGCCAGCAGCTTGACAGGACCGATAATTTCCTACGAGCAGTACTTC. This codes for CASSLTGPIISYEQYF.

CDR3 protein: CASSKPPLTDTQYF. The CDR3 nucleotides are TGTGCCAGCAGCAAACCGCCCCTCACAGATACGCAGTATTTT. The genes are TRBV7-9 and TRBJ2-3, with D unresolved. Germline CDR1 and CDR2: SEHNR and FQNEAQ (reference sequence). V shed 5 bases and J shed 2 bases, with 11 bases lying between them. The CDR3 runs to 14 residues.

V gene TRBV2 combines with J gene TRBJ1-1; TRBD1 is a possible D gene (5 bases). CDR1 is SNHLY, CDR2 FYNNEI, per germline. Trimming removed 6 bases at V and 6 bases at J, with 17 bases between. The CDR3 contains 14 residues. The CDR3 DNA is TGTGCCAGCAGGAGGGGAGGGGAGGACGCTGAAGCTTTCTTT. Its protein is CASRRGGEDAEAFF. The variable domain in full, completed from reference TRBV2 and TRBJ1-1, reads EPEVTQTPSHQVTQMGQEVILRCVPISNHLYFYWYRQILGQKVEFLVSFYNNEISEKSEIFDDQFSVERPDGSNFTLKIRSTKLEDSAMYFCASRRGGEDAEAFFGQGTRLTVV.

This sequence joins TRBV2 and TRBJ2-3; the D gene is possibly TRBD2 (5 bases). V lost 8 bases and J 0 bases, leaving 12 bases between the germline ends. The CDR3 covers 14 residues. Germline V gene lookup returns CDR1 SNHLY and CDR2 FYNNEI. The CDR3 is CASLAGLSTDTQYF. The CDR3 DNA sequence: TGTGCCAGCCTGGCCGGACTCAGCACAGATACGCAGTATTTT.

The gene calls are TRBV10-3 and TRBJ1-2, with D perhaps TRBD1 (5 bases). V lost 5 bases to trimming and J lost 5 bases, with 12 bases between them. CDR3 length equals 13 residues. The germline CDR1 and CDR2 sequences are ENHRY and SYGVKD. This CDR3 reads CAISLAGSYGYTF. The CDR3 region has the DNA TGTGCCATCAGTCTTGCAGGGTCGTATGGCTACACCTTC.

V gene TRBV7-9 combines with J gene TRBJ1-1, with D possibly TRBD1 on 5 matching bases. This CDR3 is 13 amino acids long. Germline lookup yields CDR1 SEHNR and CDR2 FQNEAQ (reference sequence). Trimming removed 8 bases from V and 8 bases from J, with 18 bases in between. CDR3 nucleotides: TGTGCCAGCCCCCAATTAAACGGGGCGGAAGCTTTCTTT. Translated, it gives CASPQLNGAEAFF. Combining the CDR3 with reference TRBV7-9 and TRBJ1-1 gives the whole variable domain DTGVSQNPRHKITKRGQNVTFRCDPISEHNRLYWYRQTLGQGPEFLTYFQNEAQLEKSRLLSDRFSAERPKGSFSTLEIQRTEQGDSAMYLCASPQLNGAEAFFGQGTRLTVV.

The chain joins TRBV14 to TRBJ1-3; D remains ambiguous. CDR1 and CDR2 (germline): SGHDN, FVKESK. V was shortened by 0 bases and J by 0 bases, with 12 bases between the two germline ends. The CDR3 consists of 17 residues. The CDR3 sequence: CASSQENLPPSGNTIYF. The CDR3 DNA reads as TGTGCCAGCAGCCAAGAAAACCTACCCCCCTCTGGAAACACCATATATTTT.

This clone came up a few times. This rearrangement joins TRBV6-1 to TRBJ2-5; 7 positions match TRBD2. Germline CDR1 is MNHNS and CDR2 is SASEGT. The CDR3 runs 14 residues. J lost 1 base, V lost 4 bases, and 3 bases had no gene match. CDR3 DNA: TGTGCCAGCAGTGTGGGGGGGGGCCAAGAGACCCAGTACTTC. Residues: CASSVGGGQETQYF.